These 25 T cell receptor beta chains were sequenced from one sample in a study of PD-L1 blockade in urothelial cancer. TCRdb's copy holds only in-frame clones and misses some; the assay was immunoSEQ multiplex PCR. The sample consists of some 35,000 clones, 82% of them appearing once. Here the sequenced sample was PBMCs, taken around atezolizumab (anti-PD-L1) treatment. The origin of the receptors is a man aged 55-75 years with urothelial cancer.

The rearrangement links TRBV30 to TRBJ1-2; 7 bases match TRBD1. The CDR3 consists of 14 residues. Germline-derived CDR1 and CDR2 are GTSNPN and SVGIG (reference sequence). Germline trimming cut 1 base from V and 8 bases from J; bases unmatched to any gene: 10. The CDR3: CAWSGDREHVGYTF. The CDR3 region has the DNA TGTGCCTGGAGTGGAGACAGGGAGCATGTCGGCTACACCTTC.

The genes are TRBV19 and TRBJ2-6, with 7 bases aligning to TRBD1. V dropped 8 bases and J dropped 0; count of bases not matched to a gene: 13. The germline CDR1 and CDR2 sequences are LNHDA and SQIVND (reference sequence). This CDR3 region has 18 residues. CDR3 nucleotide sequence: TGTGCCAGTCAGGTCAGTACGGGACAGATCTCTGGGGCCAACGTCCTGACTTTC. Translating gives CASQVSTGQISGANVLTF.

The V and J genes are TRBV2 and TRBJ2-3; possible D gene TRBD2, 5 bases. The CDR3 is 14 residues long. Trimming left V 7 bases short and J 6 bases short, with 17 bases between. Germline loops: CDR1 SNHLY, CDR2 FYNNEI. CDR3 sequence: CASTGLLASDTQYF. The CDR3 DNA reads as TGTGCCAGCACCGGACTTCTAGCCTCGGATACGCAGTATTTT.

The V and J genes are TRBV7-2 and TRBJ2-5; 9 nucleotides agree with TRBD1. V lost 5 bases and J lost 5; bases outside the gene matches: 9. The CDR3 has 15 residues. The germline CDR1 and CDR2 sequences are SGHTA and FQGNSA. CDR3 in amino acids: CASSRQGQGGETQYF. The CDR3 DNA sequence: TGTGCCAGCAGCCGTCAGGGACAGGGCGGGGAGACCCAGTACTTC.

V usage is TRBV11-2 and J usage is TRBJ2-5, with TRBD1 matching 8 bases. The V and J ends lost 5 bases and 4 bases, in that order; junction bases with no gene match: 6. CDR1 and CDR2 from the germline V gene are SGHAT and FQNNGV. The CDR3 covers 14 residues. The CDR3 region is CASSLSTGGETQYF. As DNA, the CDR3 is TGTGCCAGCAGCCTTAGTACAGGGGGAGAGACCCAGTACTTC.

The gene calls are TRBV5-1 and TRBJ2-2; 9 nucleotides align to TRBD1. From germline, CDR1 is SGHRS and CDR2 YFSETQ. The CDR3 covers 14 residues. The trim removed 4 bases at V and 4 bases at J, leaving 2 bases unmatched. CDR3 region: CASSGDRATGELFF. CDR3 in DNA: TGCGCCAGCAGCGGGGACAGGGCCACCGGGGAGCTGTTTTTT.

The chain recombines TRBV5-1 with TRBJ2-7, with 15 bases fitting TRBD2. The germline V gene has CDR1 SGHRS and CDR2 YFSETQ. After removal of 0 bases from V and 3 bases from J, the junction contained 10 bases not matched to a gene. The CDR3 spans 19 residues. The CDR3 DNA sequence: TGCGCCAGCAGCTTGGGGACTAGCGGGGGGGCTAAGATGGGCTACGAGCAGTACTTC. Residues: CASSLGTSGGAKMGYEQYF. Complete variable domain (other parts from reference TRBV5-1 and TRBJ2-7): KAGVTQTPRYLIKTRGQQVTLSCSPISGHRSVSWYQQTPGQGLQFLFEYFSETQRNKGNFPGRFSGRQFSNSRSEMNVSTLELGDSALYLCASSLGTSGGAKMGYEQYFGPGTRLTVT.

In this sample, this clone turned up once. CDR3 in DNA: TGTGCCAGCAGCTCCCGGACAGGGCCCACCGGGGAGCTGTTTTTT. Translated: CASSSRTGPTGELFF. The chain combines TRBV5-4 with TRBJ2-2; 8 nucleotides line up with TRBD1. Germline assignment: CDR1 SGHNT and CDR2 YYREEE (reference sequence). This CDR3 has 15 residues. V shed 3 bases, J shed 4 bases, and the junction held 5 bases outside the gene matches.

The chain joins TRBV27 to TRBJ2-3; tentatively, D is TRBD2 (5 bases). The germline V gene has CDR1 MNHEY and CDR2 SMNVEV (reference sequence). The CDR3 runs to 15 residues. V was clipped by 6 bases and J by 1 base, with 14 bases between them. The CDR3 region is CASSPHGVGTDTQYF. The CDR3 nucleotides read TGTGCCAGCAGCCCTCACGGGGTAGGCACAGATACGCAGTATTTT.

The chain has TRBV7-9 and TRBJ2-1; 8 bases fit TRBD1. The CDR3 is made up of 16 amino acids. The J segment lost 6 bases and the V segment lost 4 bases, leaving 11 bases of the junction unmatched. The germline CDR1 and CDR2 sequences are SEHNR and FQNEAQ (reference sequence). The CDR3 nucleotides are TGTGCCAGCAGCTCGCGTCCCGGGACAGGTATCAATGAGCAGTTCTTC. Protein: CASSSRPGTGINEQFF.

V and J are TRBV4-2 and TRBJ2-7; 7 positions agree with TRBD1. Germline V gene data show CDR1 as LGHNA and CDR2 as YNFKEQ. The CDR3 runs 15 residues. V was pared by 0 bases and J by 3 bases, with 5 bases of the junction left unmatched. CDR3 DNA sequence: TGTGCCAGCAGCCAAGATACACGGGACAGCTACGAGCAGTACTTC. Encoded protein: CASSQDTRDSYEQYF.

As DNA, the CDR3 is TGTGCCAGCAGCCGGGAGGCGGGGAACACAGATACGCAGTATTTT. Protein: CASSREAGNTDTQYF. The V gene is TRBV5-4, the J gene TRBJ2-3; TRBD2 matches 7 bases. The CDR3 totals 15 residues. Trimming cost V 4 bases and J 2 bases; bases outside gene matches: 7. The germline gives CDR1 SGHNT, CDR2 YYREEE (reference sequence).

The chain carries TRBV19 and TRBJ1-4; D might be TRBD1 (5 bases). Deletions cut 1 base from V and 8 bases from J, with 17 bases between. The germline CDR1 and CDR2 sequences are LNHDA and SQIVND (reference sequence). The CDR3 totals 16 residues. The CDR3 sequence: CASSIARQGKREKLFF. CDR3 coding DNA: TGTGCCAGTAGTATAGCGCGGCAGGGAAAACGAGAAAAACTGTTTTTT. Variable domain in full (rest from reference TRBV19 and TRBJ1-4): DGGITQSPKYLFRKEGQNVTLSCEQNLNHDAMYWYRQDPGQGLRLIYYSQIVNDFQKGDIAEGYSVSREKKESFPLTVTSAQKNPTAFYLCASSIARQGKREKLFFGSGTQLSVL.

The chain employs TRBV7-2 and TRBJ2-2, with a possible D match to TRBD1 (6 bases). CDR3 length: 13 residues. Trimming left V 5 bases short and J 6 bases short, with 10 bases between. Per germline, CDR1 SGHTA and CDR2 FQGNSA. For the CDR3, the DNA is TGTGCCAGCAGCATACAGGGTCCCGGGGAGCTGTTTTTT. It specifies CASSIQGPGELFF.

The rearrangement joins TRBV11-2 to TRBJ1-1; D remains unclear. CDR1 and CDR2 from the germline V gene are SGHAT and FQNNGV. The CDR3 length is 13 residues. V lost 4 bases and J 8 bases, leaving 14 bases between the germline ends. The CDR3 DNA reads as TGTGCCAGCAGCTACTCGACGGGTGGAGAAGCTTTCTTT. Protein product: CASSYSTGGEAFF.

The J gene is TRBJ2-5, the V gene TRBV2; 9 bases match TRBD1. Germline V gene lookup returns CDR1 SNHLY and CDR2 FYNNEI. The CDR3 totals 16 residues. The V and J ends lost 3 bases and 1 base, in that order; junction bases with no gene match: 6. CDR3 residues: CASSEGVGQGQETQYF. CDR3 bases: TGTGCCAGCAGTGAGGGGGTGGGACAGGGCCAAGAGACCCAGTACTTC. Supplemented by reference TRBV2 and TRBJ2-5, the full variable domain reads EPEVTQTPSHQVTQMGQEVILRCVPISNHLYFYWYRQILGQKVEFLVSFYNNEISEKSEIFDDQFSVERPDGSNFTLKIRSTKLEDSAMYFCASSEGVGQGQETQYFGPGTRLLVL.

Comment on this clone: This sample also contains other DNA sequences that code for the same CDR3. V is TRBV6-1 and J is TRBJ2-5, with D perhaps matching TRBD2 (5 bases). Germline lookup yields CDR1 MNHNS and CDR2 SASEGT. The V end lost 3 bases, the J end lost 5 bases, and 13 bases lay between the germline ends. The CDR3 has 14 residues. CDR3 in amino acids: CASSEGLAEETQYF. The CDR3 nucleotides are TGTGCCAGCAGTGAGGGCCTAGCCGAGGAGACCCAGTACTTC.

The V and J genes are TRBV7-9 and TRBJ1-4; 7 bases are a match to TRBD1. The CDR3 is 14 residues long. CDR1 is SEHNR, CDR2 FQNEAQ, per germline (reference sequence). Germline trimming cut 6 bases from V and 6 bases from J; bases unmatched to any gene: 7. CDR3 sequence: CASRAGGGDEKLFF. The CDR3 bases are TGTGCCAGCAGGGCAGGGGGAGGAGATGAAAAACTGTTTTTT. Together with reference TRBV7-9 and TRBJ1-4, the CDR3 gives the full variable domain: DTGVSQNPRHKITKRGQNVTFRCDPISEHNRLYWYRQTLGQGPEFLTYFQNEAQLEKSRLLSDRFSAERPKGSFSTLEIQRTEQGDSAMYLCASRAGGGDEKLFFGSGTQLSVL.

The rearrangement links TRBV6-1 to TRBJ1-6; D is undetermined. Trimming took off 5 bases at V and 8 bases at J, with 10 bases between the two ends. In germline, CDR1 is MNHNS, CDR2 SASEGT. The CDR3 contains 13 residues. CDR3 sequence (DNA): TGTGCCAGCAGTCAATACCGGGATTCACCCCTCCACTTT. Translation gives CASSQYRDSPLHF.

Only a few counts were recorded for this clone. This chain uses TRBV6-1 with TRBJ1-2; a weak D match, TRBD1 (6 bases). The V gene lost 4 bases and the J gene lost 4 bases, with 22 bases spanning the gap. The length of the CDR3 is 17 residues. The germline CDR1 and CDR2 sequences are MNHNS and SASEGT. The CDR3 bases are TGTGCCAGCAGTGCCACCTACGGGGGGCTTCCCCTCTATGGCTACACCTTC. It encodes CASSATYGGLPLYGYTF.

This chain connects TRBV25-1 to TRBJ2-7; D is perhaps TRBD1 (5 bases). This CDR3 has 14 amino acids. CDR1 is MGHDK, CDR2 SYGVNS, per germline. V was trimmed by 2 bases and J by 1 base, leaving 9 bases between them. CDR3 sequence reads: CASSEGARSYEQYF. The DNA for the CDR3 is TGTGCCAGCAGTGAAGGGGCCCGGTCCTACGAGCAGTACTTC.

This clone was detected once. The V gene is TRBV7-9, the J gene TRBJ1-2; 7 bases are a match to TRBD1. Unmatched junction bases numbered 12, after V lost 5 bases and J lost 0 bases. Germline V gives CDR1 SEHNR, CDR2 FQNEAQ (reference sequence). CDR3 length: 17 residues. CDR3 DNA sequence: TGTGCCAGCAGCCAAACCTTCCGGGACAGCACTAACTATGGCTACACCTTC. This gives the protein CASSQTFRDSTNYGYTF.

The V call is TRBV6-1, the J call TRBJ1-2; D gene unclear. With 2 bases removed from V and 8 bases from J, the gap between germline ends came to 12 bases. Germline values: CDR1 MNHNS, CDR2 SASEGT. The CDR3 length is 13 residues. CDR3 coding DNA: TGTGCCAGCAGTGAATTCGGGGATTGGGGCTACACCTTC. Residues: CASSEFGDWGYTF.

This chain links TRBV27 with TRBJ2-7; TRBD1 is a possible D gene (6 bases). V was shortened by 0 bases and J by 0 bases, with 12 bases between the two germline ends. This CDR3 spans 16 amino acids. Per germline, CDR1 MNHEY and CDR2 SMNVEV (reference sequence). CDR3 coding DNA: TGTGCCAGCAGTTTATCATGGCAGGGGCGCTCCTACGAGCAGTACTTC. Translating gives CASSLSWQGRSYEQYF.

The genes are TRBV5-6 and TRBJ2-7; tentative D call: TRBD1 (6 bases). CDR3 size: 13 residues. CDR1 and CDR2 (germline): SGHDT, YYEEEE. Trimming left V 4 bases short and J 9 bases short, with 17 bases between. CDR3 sequence: CASSPGTSRAQYF. The CDR3 DNA follows: TGTGCCAGCAGCCCCGGGACAAGTCGTGCGCAGTACTTC.